Sequencing of this T cell receptor (beta chain) was carried out in a study of T cell changes during pregnancy in multiple sclerosis. J lost 5 bases, V lost 3 bases, and 1 base had no gene match. Germline values: CDR1 SGHDT, CDR2 YYEEEE. The CDR3 runs to 15 residues. Here immunoSEQ multiplex PCR was the method, and the copy in TCRdb shows in-frame clones only, minus some. The table lists fewer than 55,000 clones, around 93% of them singletons, with around 0.9% in the top ten. A few counts support this clone. The rearrangement uses TRBV5-6 and TRBJ2-3; 15 bases agree with TRBD2. The sequence was obtained from a female donor with multiple sclerosis, enrolled in a pregnancy study. This sample comprised peripheral blood, obtained after pregnancy. CDR3 coding DNA: TGTGCCAGCAGCTGGGGACTAGCGGGGGGAGATACGCAGTATTTT. Protein: CASSWGLAGGDTQYF. The whole variable domain, remainder taken from reference TRBV5-6 and TRBJ2-3, is DAGVTQSPTHLIKTRGQQVTLRCSPKSGHDTVSWYQQALGQGPQFIFQYYEEEERQRGNFPDRFSGHQFPNYSSELNVNALLLGDSALYLCASSWGLAGGDTQYFGPGTRLTVL.